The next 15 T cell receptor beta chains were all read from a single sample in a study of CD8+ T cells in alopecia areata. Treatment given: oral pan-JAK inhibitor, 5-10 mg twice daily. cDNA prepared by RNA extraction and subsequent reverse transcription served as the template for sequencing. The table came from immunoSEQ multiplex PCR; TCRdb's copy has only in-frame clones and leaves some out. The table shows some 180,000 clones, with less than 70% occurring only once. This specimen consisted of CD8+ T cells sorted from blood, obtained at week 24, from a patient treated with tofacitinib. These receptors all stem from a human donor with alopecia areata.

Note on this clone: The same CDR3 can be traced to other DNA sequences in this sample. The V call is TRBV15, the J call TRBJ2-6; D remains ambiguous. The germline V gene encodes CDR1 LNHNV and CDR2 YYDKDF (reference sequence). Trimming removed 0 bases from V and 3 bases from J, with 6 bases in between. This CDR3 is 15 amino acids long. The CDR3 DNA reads TGTGCCACCAGCAGAGATCGCAGTGGGGCCAACGTCCTGACTTTC. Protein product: CATSRDRSGANVLTF.

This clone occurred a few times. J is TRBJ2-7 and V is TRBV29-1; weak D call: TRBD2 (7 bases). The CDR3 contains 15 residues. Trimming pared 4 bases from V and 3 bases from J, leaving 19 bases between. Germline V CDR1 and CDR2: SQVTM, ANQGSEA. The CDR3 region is CSVGSVDSGDYEQYF. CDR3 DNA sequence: TGCAGCGTTGGTTCTGTGGACAGCGGGGACTACGAGCAGTACTTC.

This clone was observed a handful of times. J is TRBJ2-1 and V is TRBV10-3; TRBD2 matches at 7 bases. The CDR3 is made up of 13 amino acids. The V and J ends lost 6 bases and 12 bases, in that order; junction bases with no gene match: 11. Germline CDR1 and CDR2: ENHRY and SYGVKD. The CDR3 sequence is CAISDSGGLGQFF. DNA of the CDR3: TGTGCCATCAGCGATTCGGGAGGACTGGGGCAGTTCTTC.

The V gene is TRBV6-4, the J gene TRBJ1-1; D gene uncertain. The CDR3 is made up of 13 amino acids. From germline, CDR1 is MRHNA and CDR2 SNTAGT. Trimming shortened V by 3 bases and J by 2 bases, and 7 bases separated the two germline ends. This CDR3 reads CASSEGRNTEAFF. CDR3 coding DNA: TGTGCCAGCAGTGAAGGCCGAAACACTGAAGCTTTCTTT.

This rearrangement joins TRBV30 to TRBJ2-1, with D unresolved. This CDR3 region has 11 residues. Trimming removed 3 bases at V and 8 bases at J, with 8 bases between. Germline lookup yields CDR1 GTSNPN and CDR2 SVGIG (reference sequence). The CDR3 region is CAWSWSDEQFF. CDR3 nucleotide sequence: TGTGCCTGGAGCTGGAGCGATGAGCAGTTCTTC.

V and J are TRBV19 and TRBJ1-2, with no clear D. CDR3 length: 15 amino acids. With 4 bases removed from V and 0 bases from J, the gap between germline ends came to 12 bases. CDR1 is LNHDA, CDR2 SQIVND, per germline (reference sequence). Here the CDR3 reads CASSRRTDPNYGYTF. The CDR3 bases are TGTGCCAGTAGTAGAAGGACGGATCCTAACTATGGCTACACCTTC. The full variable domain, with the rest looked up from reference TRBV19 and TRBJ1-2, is DGGITQSPKYLFRKEGQNVTLSCEQNLNHDAMYWYRQDPGQGLRLIYYSQIVNDFQKGDIAEGYSVSREKKESFPLTVTSAQKNPTAFYLCASSRRTDPNYGYTFGSGTRLTVV.

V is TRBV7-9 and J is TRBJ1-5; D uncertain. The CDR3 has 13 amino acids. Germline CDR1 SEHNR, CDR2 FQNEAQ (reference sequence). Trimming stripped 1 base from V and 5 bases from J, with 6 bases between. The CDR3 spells CASSLEYDQPQHF. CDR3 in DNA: TGTGCCAGCAGCTTAGAGTATGATCAGCCCCAGCATTTT. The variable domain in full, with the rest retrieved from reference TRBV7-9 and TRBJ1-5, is DTGVSQNPRHKITKRGQNVTFRCDPISEHNRLYWYRQTLGQGPEFLTYFQNEAQLEKSRLLSDRFSAERPKGSFSTLEIQRTEQGDSAMYLCASSLEYDQPQHFGDGTRLSIL.

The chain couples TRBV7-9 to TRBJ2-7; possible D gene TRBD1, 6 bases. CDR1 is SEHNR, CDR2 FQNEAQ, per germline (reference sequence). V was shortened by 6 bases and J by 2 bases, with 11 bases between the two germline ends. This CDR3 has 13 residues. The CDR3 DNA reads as TGTGCCAGCAGTCAAGGACAGACCTACGAGCAGTACTTC. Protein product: CASSQGQTYEQYF.

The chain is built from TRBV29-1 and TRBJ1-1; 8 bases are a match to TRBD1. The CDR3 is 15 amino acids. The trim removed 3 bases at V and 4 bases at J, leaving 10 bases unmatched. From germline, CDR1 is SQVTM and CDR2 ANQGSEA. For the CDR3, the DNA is TGCAGCGTTGATCCCTTGGACAGGGTGAGCACTGAAGCTTTCTTT. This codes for CSVDPLDRVSTEAFF.

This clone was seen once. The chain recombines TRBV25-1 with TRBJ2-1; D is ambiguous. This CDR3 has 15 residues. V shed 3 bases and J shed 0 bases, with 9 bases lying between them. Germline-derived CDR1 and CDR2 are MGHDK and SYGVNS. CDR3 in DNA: TGTGCCAGCAGTGATTGGAGTAGCTCCTACAATGAGCAGTTCTTC. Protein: CASSDWSSSYNEQFF.

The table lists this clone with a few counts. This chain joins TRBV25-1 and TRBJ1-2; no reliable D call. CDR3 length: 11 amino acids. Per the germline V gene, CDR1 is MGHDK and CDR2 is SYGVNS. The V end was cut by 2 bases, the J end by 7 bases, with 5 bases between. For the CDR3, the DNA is TGTGCCAGCAGTGAAGCGGGTGGCTACACCTTC. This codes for CASSEAGGYTF.

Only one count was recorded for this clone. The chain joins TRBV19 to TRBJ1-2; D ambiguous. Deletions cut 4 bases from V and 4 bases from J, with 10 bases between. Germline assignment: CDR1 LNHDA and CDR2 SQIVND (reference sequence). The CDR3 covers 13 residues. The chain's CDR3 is CASSTDLGYGYTF. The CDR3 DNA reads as TGTGCCAGTAGTACCGACCTAGGCTATGGCTACACCTTC.

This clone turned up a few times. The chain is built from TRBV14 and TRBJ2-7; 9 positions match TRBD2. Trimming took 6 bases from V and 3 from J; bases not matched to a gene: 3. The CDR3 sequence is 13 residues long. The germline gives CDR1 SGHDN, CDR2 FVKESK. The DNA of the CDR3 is TGTGCCAGCAGTAGGACTAGCGACTACGAGCAGTACTTC. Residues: CASSRTSDYEQYF. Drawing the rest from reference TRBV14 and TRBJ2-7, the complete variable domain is EAGVTQFPSHSVIEKGQTVTLRCDPISGHDNLYWYRRVMGKEIKFLLHFVKESKQDESGMPNNRFLAERTGGTYSTLKVQPAELEDSGVYFCASSRTSDYEQYFGPGTRLTVT.

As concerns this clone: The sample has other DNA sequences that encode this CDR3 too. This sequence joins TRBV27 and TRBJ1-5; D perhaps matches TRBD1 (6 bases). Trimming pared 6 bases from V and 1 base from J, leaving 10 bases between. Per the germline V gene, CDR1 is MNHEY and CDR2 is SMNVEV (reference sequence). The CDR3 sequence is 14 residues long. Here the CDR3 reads CASSPGQSNQPQHF. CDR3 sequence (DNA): TGTGCCAGCAGCCCTGGACAGAGCAATCAGCCCCAGCATTTT.

CDR3 DNA: TGTGCCAGCAGTCCCAACAGAATTTTAAACACTGAAGCTTTCTTT. It specifies CASSPNRILNTEAFF. J is TRBJ1-1 and V is TRBV27; no definite D call. Germline CDR1 MNHEY, CDR2 SMNVEV (reference sequence). V was trimmed by 5 bases and J by 2 bases, leaving 15 bases between them. The CDR3 has 15 residues.